Each of the 12 T cell receptor beta chains below was sequenced from the same sample in a study of OX40 agonist ivuxolimab in advanced cancers. Repertoires were generated with immunoSEQ multiplex PCR, while TCRdb's copy carries only in-frame clones and drops some. Among about 43,000 clones listed, approximately 83% were seen once. The sequenced sample was CD4+ or CD8+ T cells sorted from blood, obtained in a trial of the OX40 agonist ivuxolimab. These receptors were taken from an adult with an advanced solid tumor such as melanoma, head and neck, liver or kidney cancer.

This clone is a singleton in its sample. J is TRBJ2-1 and V is TRBV6-6; maybe TRBD1 (6 bases). This CDR3 has 16 amino acids. Germline-derived CDR1 and CDR2 are MNHNY and SVGAGI (reference sequence). Trimming took 0 bases from V and 13 from J, leaving 22 bases between them. The CDR3 DNA follows: TGTGCCAGCAGTTACTCGGATGTTACTGGGGGCGCGGGCCAGTTCTTC. Protein: CASSYSDVTGGAGQFF.

J is TRBJ2-1 and V is TRBV27, with 7 nucleotides matching TRBD1. Germline V gives CDR1 MNHEY, CDR2 SMNVEV (reference sequence). The length of the CDR3 is 16 residues. V shed 2 bases, J shed 5 bases, and the junction held 9 bases outside the gene matches. The CDR3 loop reads CASSLMTGSSHNEQFF. CDR3 nucleotide sequence: TGTGCCAGCAGTTTAATGACAGGGTCTTCCCACAATGAGCAGTTCTTC.

The chain is built from TRBV6-5 and TRBJ2-7; 10 nucleotides match TRBD1. This CDR3 region has 15 residues. Germline CDR1 and CDR2: MNHEY and SVGAGI. V gave up 4 bases and J gave up 0 bases; unmatched junction bases: 3. CDR3 DNA sequence: TGTGCCAGCAGTTGGGGACAGGGGCGCTCCTACGAGCAGTACTTC. It is translated as CASSWGQGRSYEQYF.

The chain uses TRBV7-9 and TRBJ2-7, with D maybe TRBD2 (7 bases). CDR3 length: 15 residues. Germline V lookup: CDR1 SEHNR, CDR2 FQNEAQ (reference sequence). The V and J ends lost 0 bases and 5 bases respectively, with 14 bases between them. CDR3 region: CASSLAVRGAHEQYF. The CDR3 DNA sequence: TGTGCCAGCAGCTTAGCCGTCCGGGGGGCTCACGAGCAGTACTTC.

The chain has TRBV18 and TRBJ2-1; D assignment may be TRBD1 or TRBD2 (5 bases each). Trimming left V 6 bases short and J 1 base short, with 13 bases between. The CDR3 runs 15 residues. Per germline, CDR1 KGHSH and CDR2 LQKENI. CDR3 sequence reads: CASSRAEGSYNEQFF. The CDR3 DNA reads TGTGCCAGCTCCAGGGCCGAGGGTTCCTACAATGAGCAGTTCTTC.

This sequence joins TRBV6-5 and TRBJ2-1; D may be TRBD2 (6 bases). Germline CDR1 MNHEY, CDR2 SVGAGI. V lost 0 bases to trimming and J lost 6 bases, with 15 bases between them. This CDR3 comprises 16 residues. CDR3 loop: CASSYSQRRRGNEQFF. CDR3 bases: TGTGCCAGCAGTTACTCTCAGCGGCGGAGGGGCAATGAGCAGTTCTTC.

This chain joins TRBV6-4 and TRBJ1-6, with D perhaps TRBD1 (6 bases). Germline V gene lookup returns CDR1 MRHNA and CDR2 SNTAGT. This CDR3 spans 15 amino acids. V was shortened by 9 bases and J by 13 bases, with 25 bases between the two germline ends. This CDR3 reads CARIGQRKPRMPLHF. CDR3 DNA: TGTGCCAGGATCGGACAGCGAAAGCCCCGGATGCCCCTCCACTTT.

The rearrangement links TRBV7-9 to TRBJ2-7; D remains ambiguous. V was trimmed by 5 bases and J by 5 bases, leaving 16 bases between them. CDR1 is SEHNR and CDR2 is FQNEAQ in the germline V gene (reference sequence). The CDR3 sequence is 14 residues long. This chain's CDR3 is CASSRASDKDEQYF. The CDR3 DNA is TGTGCCAGCAGCCGGGCCTCAGATAAAGACGAGCAGTACTTC.

The CDR3 here is CASTPRRESYEQYF. CDR3 DNA: TGTGCCAGTACCCCGCGGCGGGAGAGCTACGAGCAGTACTTC. The chain employs TRBV19 and TRBJ2-7; 7 bases are a match to TRBD2. Germline CDR1 and CDR2: LNHDA and SQIVND (reference sequence). Trimming removed 7 bases from V and 3 bases from J; junction bases left unmatched: 9. The CDR3 extends over 14 amino acids.

This chain connects TRBV19 to TRBJ1-1; D might be TRBD1 (5 bases). From germline, CDR1 is LNHDA and CDR2 SQIVND (reference sequence). The V end lost 6 bases, the J end lost 0 bases, and 11 bases lay between the germline ends. The CDR3 runs to 14 residues. The CDR3 DNA is TGTGCCAGTAGCATAAGAGGGGTGAACACTGAAGCTTTCTTT. This codes for CASSIRGVNTEAFF.

J is TRBJ1-1 and V is TRBV30; 7 bases agree with TRBD1. CDR1 and CDR2 from the germline V gene are GTSNPN and SVGIG (reference sequence). The V gene end was trimmed by 6 bases and the J gene end by 1 base; junction bases not matched to a gene: 5. This CDR3 comprises 13 residues. The CDR3 sequence is CACRGQPNTEAFF. The CDR3 DNA sequence: TGTGCCTGTAGGGGACAGCCGAACACTGAAGCTTTCTTT.

The CDR3 DNA follows: TGTGCCATCAGTGAGTCGGGCGGCGTCGGGACTCGGGAGCAGTACTTC. This sequence encodes CAISESGGVGTREQYF. The chain links TRBV10-3 to TRBJ2-7; weak D call: TRBD2 (6 bases). The CDR3 runs to 16 residues. Germline V gives CDR1 ENHRY, CDR2 SYGVKD. The V end was cut by 0 bases, the J end by 7 bases, with 19 bases between.